A selection of T cell receptor beta chains follows, all from one sample in a study of cytomegalovirus exposure and HLA in healthy donors. Generated by immunoSEQ multiplex PCR, the TCRdb table keeps only in-frame clones and is missing some. The sample records about 130,000 clones, more than 80% being singletons. The source material was PBMCs. These receptors all stem from a woman aged 25-40 years in good health and CMV-seropositive. The CDR3 runs from the conserved cysteine through the conserved F or W. The D gene is left open where the match is weak. Part of the rows lack a size; the others show once, few, many or a class for expanded clones.

CDR3aa: CASSQNQPQHF
CDR3nt: TGTGCCAGCAGTCAGAATCAGCCCCAGCATTTT
j_gene: TRBJ1-5
d_gene: -
abundance: -
v_gene: TRBV6-6

CDR3aa: CASSLDLGQGADGYTF
CDR3nt: TGTGCCAGCAGCTTAGATCTCGGCCAGGGGGCAGATGGCTACACCTTC
j_gene: TRBJ1-2
d_gene: TRBD1
abundance: -
v_gene: TRBV7-9

CDR3aa: CATSGSGTVQNIQYF
CDR3nt: TGTGCCACCAGCGGTAGCGGGACGGTCCAAAACATTCAGTACTTC
j_gene: TRBJ2-4
d_gene: TRBD2
abundance: -
v_gene: TRBV15

CDR3aa: CASSLQLGGADTQYF
CDR3nt: TGTGCTAGCAGCTTACAACTCGGGGGGGCAGATACGCAGTATTTT
j_gene: TRBJ2-3
d_gene: TRBD2
abundance: -
v_gene: TRBV7-7

CDR3aa: CASSEETGGEAFF
CDR3nt: TGTGCCAGCAGTGAGGAGACAGGGGGTGAAGCTTTCTTT
j_gene: TRBJ1-1
d_gene: TRBD1
abundance: -
v_gene: TRBV2

CDR3aa: CATSPRDTGELFF
CDR3nt: TGTGCCACCAGCCCCAGGGACACCGGGGAGCTGTTTTTT
j_gene: TRBJ2-2
d_gene: -
abundance: -
v_gene: TRBV15

CDR3aa: CASSLHGGNEKLFF
CDR3nt: TGTGCCAGCAGCTTACACGGAGGGAATGAAAAACTGTTTTTT
j_gene: TRBJ1-4
d_gene: -
abundance: once
v_gene: TRBV7-3

CDR3aa: CASSYRQGENIQYF
CDR3nt: TGTGCCAGCAGTTACCGACAGGGGGAAAACATTCAGTACTTC
j_gene: TRBJ2-4
d_gene: TRBD1
abundance: -
v_gene: TRBV6-5

CDR3aa: CASSVGSGDYEQYF
CDR3nt: TGTGCCAGCAGCGTAGGCAGCGGGGACTACGAGCAGTACTTC
j_gene: TRBJ2-7
d_gene: TRBD2
abundance: -
v_gene: TRBV9

CDR3aa: CASSPPTSGMGETQYF
CDR3nt: TGTGCCAGCAGCCCACCGACTAGCGGGATGGGTGAGACCCAGTACTTC
j_gene: TRBJ2-5
d_gene: TRBD2
abundance: few
v_gene: TRBV9

CDR3aa: CACTPGHSSTDTQYF
CDR3nt: TGTGCCTGTACCCCAGGGCATTCTAGCACAGATACGCAGTATTTT
j_gene: TRBJ2-3
d_gene: -
abundance: once
v_gene: TRBV30

CDR3aa: CASSPWTASEQYF
CDR3nt: TGTGCCAGCAGCCCATGGACAGCCTCCGAGCAGTACTTC
j_gene: TRBJ2-7
d_gene: -
abundance: -
v_gene: TRBV27

CDR3aa: CAWSVREETQYF
CDR3nt: TGTGCCTGGAGTGTACGGGAAGAGACCCAGTACTTC
j_gene: TRBJ2-5
d_gene: -
abundance: -
v_gene: TRBV30

CDR3aa: CASSAHRDRGSYEQYF
CDR3nt: TGTGCCAGCAGCGCGCACCGGGACAGGGGCTCCTACGAGCAGTACTTC
j_gene: TRBJ2-7
d_gene: TRBD1
abundance: -
v_gene: TRBV14

CDR3aa: CASRMDRVSDTQYF
CDR3nt: TGTGCCAGCAGGATGGACAGGGTTTCAGATACGCAGTATTTT
j_gene: TRBJ2-3
d_gene: TRBD1
abundance: -
v_gene: TRBV2

CDR3aa: CAIRAGMGYEQYF
CDR3nt: TGTGCCATCAGGGCAGGAATGGGCTACGAGCAGTACTTC
j_gene: TRBJ2-7
d_gene: -
abundance: -
v_gene: TRBV10-3

CDR3aa: CASSLRQGGYTF
CDR3nt: TGTGCCAGCAGCTTGCGACAAGGAGGCTACACCTTC
j_gene: TRBJ1-2
d_gene: -
abundance: -
v_gene: TRBV7-9

CDR3aa: CASSLRDRQGGNEQFF
CDR3nt: TGTGCCAGCAGCTTGCGTGACCGGCAGGGAGGCAATGAGCAGTTCTTC
j_gene: TRBJ2-1
d_gene: -
abundance: -
v_gene: TRBV5-8

CDR3aa: CASSRYPGQENTEAFF
CDR3nt: TGTGCCAGCAGCCGTTATCCGGGACAAGAGAACACTGAAGCTTTCTTT
j_gene: TRBJ1-1
d_gene: -
abundance: -
v_gene: TRBV7-9

CDR3aa: CASSSSRGEAVLSYEQYF
CDR3nt: TGTGCCAGCAGCTCCTCCCGGGGGGAGGCCGTACTATCCTACGAGCAGTACTTC
j_gene: TRBJ2-7
d_gene: TRBD2
abundance: -
v_gene: TRBV11-2

CDR3aa: CAWSRTGSQPQHF
CDR3nt: TGTGCCTGGAGTAGGACAGGGAGCCAGCCCCAGCATTTT
j_gene: TRBJ1-5
d_gene: TRBD1
abundance: -
v_gene: TRBV30

CDR3aa: CASKAGYEQFF
CDR3nt: TGTGCCAGCAAGGCGGGGTATGAGCAGTTCTTC
j_gene: TRBJ2-1
d_gene: -
abundance: -
v_gene: TRBV2

CDR3aa: CSVEGRGRETQYF
CDR3nt: TGCAGCGTTGAGGGAAGGGGTAGGGAGACCCAGTACTTC
j_gene: TRBJ2-5
d_gene: -
abundance: -
v_gene: TRBV29-1

CDR3aa: CASSSGQATEAFF
CDR3nt: TGTGCCAGCAGCTCAGGACAGGCGACTGAAGCTTTCTTT
j_gene: TRBJ1-1
d_gene: TRBD1
abundance: -
v_gene: TRBV7-2

CDR3aa: CASSTQGARQPQHF
CDR3nt: TGTGCCAGCAGTACCCAGGGGGCGAGGCAGCCCCAGCATTTT
j_gene: TRBJ1-5
d_gene: TRBD1
abundance: -
v_gene: TRBV27

CDR3aa: CASSVTGLGTEAFF
CDR3nt: TGCGCCAGCAGCGTCACAGGCCTCGGCACTGAAGCTTTCTTT
j_gene: TRBJ1-1
d_gene: -
abundance: -
v_gene: TRBV5-1

CDR3aa: CASRGGGARVNEQFF
CDR3nt: TGTGCCAGTCGAGGGGGGGGCGCGAGGGTTAATGAGCAGTTCTTC
j_gene: TRBJ2-1
d_gene: -
abundance: -
v_gene: TRBV6-1

CDR3aa: CASSSSGGEQYF
CDR3nt: TGTGCCAGCAGCTCATCAGGGGGCGAGCAGTACTTC
j_gene: TRBJ2-7
d_gene: TRBD1
abundance: -
v_gene: TRBV13

CDR3aa: CASSEEEMSGTGVYEQYF
CDR3nt: TGTGCCAGCAGTGAAGAAGAAATGTCCGGGACAGGGGTCTACGAGCAGTACTTC
j_gene: TRBJ2-7
d_gene: TRBD1
abundance: once
v_gene: TRBV6-1

CDR3aa: CASSPRYPANTGELFF
CDR3nt: TGTGCCAGCTCACCACGGTATCCGGCGAACACCGGGGAGCTGTTTTTT
j_gene: TRBJ2-2
d_gene: -
abundance: -
v_gene: TRBV18

CDR3aa: CASSLDRGVGNTIYF
CDR3nt: TGCGCCAGCAGCTTGGACAGGGGGGTTGGAAACACCATATATTTT
j_gene: TRBJ1-3
d_gene: TRBD1
abundance: -
v_gene: TRBV5-1